A selection of T cell receptor beta chains follows, all from one sample in a study of blood T cell repertoires in COVID-19. Clones were sequenced by immunoSEQ multiplex PCR, and TCRdb holds only the in-frame ones, with some missing. This repertoire shows roughly 440,000 clones, more than 70% found once; its top ten account for over 10%. The source material was peripheral blood. Receptors originate from a woman aged 45-60 years with COVID-19, enrolled during active disease. Both conserved end residues are part of each CDR3.

J gene	V gene	CDR3 length	CDR3 protein
TRBJ2-1	TRBV19	16	CASSIVGRGLSFEQFF
TRBJ1-6	TRBV30	16	CAWSVGRSSYNSPLHF
TRBJ1-5	TRBV29-1	13	CSVGVGHNQPQHF
TRBJ1-1	TRBV6-5	13	CASSSPAVTEAFF
TRBJ1-1	TRBV30	17	CASDSYPTAGGPTEAFF
TRBJ2-7	TRBV18	13	CASSPSGSYEQYF
TRBJ1-1	TRBV25-1	13	CASMTDAEGEAFF
TRBJ2-3	TRBV7-8	15	CASSLGTYHTDTQYF
TRBJ2-7	TRBV6-6	12	CASSSELYEQYF
TRBJ1-1	TRBV7-2	12	CASSQTGYEAFF
TRBJ1-2	TRBV24-1	13	CATSDLSADGYTF
TRBJ2-4	TRBV28	16	CASSRQGARAKNIQYF
TRBJ1-3	TRBV28	16	CASSASALYRGNTIYF
TRBJ1-5	TRBV19	13	CASSIPVGQPQHF
TRBJ2-7	TRBV5-1	15	CASSLTSGGTYEQYF
TRBJ1-1	TRBV10-3	14	CAISESIGDTEAFF
TRBJ2-7	TRBV7-9	14	CASSLQDSHYEQYF
TRBJ2-7	TRBV11-2	14	CASSTGLPSYEQYF
TRBJ2-7	TRBV9	15	CASSVGDRGTYEQYF
TRBJ1-2	TRBV5-1	13	CASGGQGAGGYTF
TRBJ2-2	TRBV27	16	CASIGRGGAGTGELFF
TRBJ1-1	TRBV27	13	CASSPEDGGGAFF
TRBJ2-7	TRBV4-2	13	CASSQDRGAAQYF
TRBJ1-2	TRBV21-1	15	CASSSQRTPNYGYTF
TRBJ1-1	TRBV6-6	16	CASSYSEGAMNTEAFF
TRBJ1-2	TRBV7-2	15	CASSPVGQGALSYTF
TRBJ1-1	TRBV13	17	CASSQMGWDRLNTEAFF
TRBJ2-1	TRBV4-1	12	CASSHPAGEQFF
TRBJ2-1	TRBV15	13	CATSGDYFNEQFF
TRBJ2-1	TRBV27	15	CASSLASGGAHEQFF
TRBJ1-2	TRBV9	14	CASSVDRVGYGYTF
TRBJ2-4	TRBV6-2/TRBV6-3	13	CASSLLAGNIQYF
TRBJ2-3	TRBV2	15	CASSTGAGRTDTQYF
TRBJ1-2	TRBV30	13	CALTGSPLYGYTF
TRBJ2-3	TRBV30	18	CAWSDKEGGGQITDTQYF
TRBJ1-5	TRBV5-6	13	CASSSGGHQPQHF
TRBJ1-1	TRBV5-4	15	CASSAARTANTEAFF
TRBJ1-2	TRBV20-1	11	CSARPGQSYTF
TRBJ2-7	TRBV3-1/TRBV3-2	14	CASSHGTGEDEQYF
TRBJ1-1	TRBV29-1	14	CSVTGTAKNTEAFF
TRBJ1-2	TRBV6-5	15	CASSYSGEGGYGYTF
TRBJ2-7	TRBV11-2	14	CASSSRVGGYEQYF
TRBJ1-5	TRBV2	14	CASSEERGRQPQHF
TRBJ2-7	TRBV5-4	14	CASSLGTGGGEQYF
TRBJ2-3	TRBV5-1	15	CASSLVGGSTDTQYF
TRBJ2-1	TRBV7-3	13	CASSLWTDNEQFF
TRBJ1-2	TRBV6-5	15	CASSLQGRTDYGYTF
TRBJ2-1	TRBV28	15	CASSFSGGALSEQFF
TRBJ2-3	TRBV29-1	13	CSEDRGAGDTQYF
TRBJ1-2	TRBV24-1	17	CATSDPRGGTTGGGYTF
TRBJ1-5	TRBV5-8	15	CASSSGQNSNQPQHF
TRBJ1-5	TRBV2	14	CASNVGASNQPQHF
TRBJ1-2	TRBV9	12	CASSAAGYGYTF
TRBJ2-3	TRBV4-1	14	CASSQLTGGDTQYF